Presented here are 18 T cell receptor beta chains from one specimen sequenced in a study of blood T cell repertoires in COVID-19. Libraries were prepared by immunoSEQ multiplex PCR; TCRdb keeps only in-frame clonotypes and omits some of them. The sample holds just under 65,000 clones, 65% to 90% seen once. The sequencing sample was made of peripheral blood. The receptors stem from a middle-aged man with acute or convalescent COVID-19.

The V gene is TRBV11-2, the J gene TRBJ2-5, with 8 bases fitting TRBD2. The V segment lost 1 base and the J segment 1 base; nucleotides outside the gene matches: 2. The germline V gene encodes CDR1 SGHAT and CDR2 FQNNGV. The CDR3 is made up of 15 amino acids. In DNA, the CDR3 is TGTGCCAGCAGCTTAGGGAGCGGGGGCCAAGAGACCCAGTACTTC. This translates into CASSLGSGGQETQYF.

The chain joins TRBV5-6 to TRBJ2-5, with a tentative D call TRBD1 (5 bases). Germline-derived CDR1 and CDR2 are SGHDT and YYEEEE. The CDR3 totals 14 residues. Trimming shortened V by 4 bases and J by 5 bases, and 15 bases separated the two germline ends. CDR3 sequence reads: CASSPGRGRETQYF. The CDR3 nucleotides are TGTGCCAGCAGCCCTGGAAGGGGAAGGGAGACCCAGTACTTC. The variable domain in full, with the rest retrieved from reference TRBV5-6 and TRBJ2-5, is DAGVTQSPTHLIKTRGQQVTLRCSPKSGHDTVSWYQQALGQGPQFIFQYYEEEERQRGNFPDRFSGHQFPNYSSELNVNALLLGDSALYLCASSPGRGRETQYFGPGTRLLVL.

V usage is TRBV2 and J usage is TRBJ1-1; maybe TRBD1 (5 bases). V was trimmed by 6 bases and J by 0 bases, leaving 14 bases between them. CDR1 SNHLY and CDR2 FYNNEI come from the germline V gene. The CDR3 length is 15 residues. The DNA of the CDR3 is TGTGCCAGCAGGGTAATTATAGGGGTGAACACTGAAGCTTTCTTT. This encodes CASRVIIGVNTEAFF.

This chain uses TRBV11-3 with TRBJ1-2; 9 nucleotides match TRBD1. This CDR3 spans 17 amino acids. Germline CDR1 is SGHNT and CDR2 is YENEEA. V shed 5 bases and J 8 bases; nucleotides not matched to a gene: 18. The CDR3 sequence is CASSRIPPRTGGEGYTF. As DNA, the CDR3 is TGTGCCAGCAGCCGCATCCCACCCCGTACAGGGGGCGAAGGCTACACCTTC.

V is TRBV30 and J is TRBJ1-4; TRBD1 aligns across 7 bases. With 3 bases clipped from V and 6 bases from J, the junction kept 4 bases outside the gene matches. The length of the CDR3 is 13 residues. Germline loops: CDR1 GTSNPN, CDR2 SVGIG (reference sequence). CDR3: CAWRDRSYEKLFF. In nucleotides, the CDR3 is TGTGCCTGGAGGGACAGGTCCTATGAAAAACTGTTTTTT.

V usage is TRBV7-9 and J usage is TRBJ2-5; 7 bases are shared with TRBD2. The CDR3 has 14 amino acids. V shed 5 bases, J shed 3 bases, and the junction held 6 bases outside the gene matches. Germline V lookup: CDR1 SEHNR, CDR2 FQNEAQ (reference sequence). DNA of the CDR3: TGTGCCAGCAGCCCCGGGGCGGGAGAAGAGACCCAGTACTTC. Its protein product is CASSPGAGEETQYF.

The rearrangement uses TRBV7-6 and TRBJ2-5; a weak D match, TRBD2 (5 bases). Trimming took off 5 bases at V and 1 base at J, with 17 bases between the two ends. CDR3 length: 16 residues. The germline gives CDR1 SGHVS, CDR2 FNYEAQ. Here the CDR3 reads CASSLRHAGGQETQYF. For the CDR3, the DNA is TGTGCCAGCAGCCTCCGACATGCCGGAGGCCAAGAGACCCAGTACTTC.

This clone was found a few times. The rearrangement joins TRBV5-6 to TRBJ2-7, with 9 bases identical to TRBD1. The CDR3 is 14 amino acids. The V and J ends lost 0 bases and 5 bases, in that order; junction bases with no gene match: 3. Germline V gives CDR1 SGHDT, CDR2 YYEEEE. In DNA, the CDR3 is TGTGCCAGCAGCTTGGGGGACAGGGACCACGAGCAGTACTTC. It is translated as CASSLGDRDHEQYF. Drawing the rest from reference TRBV5-6 and TRBJ2-7, the complete variable domain is DAGVTQSPTHLIKTRGQQVTLRCSPKSGHDTVSWYQQALGQGPQFIFQYYEEEERQRGNFPDRFSGHQFPNYSSELNVNALLLGDSALYLCASSLGDRDHEQYFGPGTRLTVT.

The chain combines TRBV7-9 with TRBJ1-6; 7 bases line up with TRBD1. Germline CDR1 is SEHNR and CDR2 is FQNEAQ (reference sequence). The CDR3 totals 18 residues. J lost 5 bases, V lost 5 bases, and 15 bases had no gene match. CDR3 loop: CASSIGQAPARNNSPLHF. The CDR3 nucleotides read TGTGCCAGCAGCATTGGACAGGCTCCCGCCAGAAATAATTCACCCCTCCACTTT.

The CDR3 bases are TGTGCCATCAGTGAGGGACAGGGGTGGGCTGAAGCTTTCTTT. As protein: CAISEGQGWAEAFF. The V call is TRBV10-3, the J call TRBJ1-1; 9 nucleotides agree with TRBD1. Germline V lookup: CDR1 ENHRY, CDR2 SYGVKD. The CDR3 sequence is 14 residues long. J was trimmed by 6 bases and V by 2 bases; bases with no gene match: 4.

In this sample, this clone turned up a few times. Other DNA sequences in the same sample also yield this CDR3. The genes are TRBV2 and TRBJ1-1, with 7 bases fitting TRBD1. Losses at the gene ends were 5 bases for V and 1 base for J; bases not matched to a gene: 4. Germline assignment: CDR1 SNHLY and CDR2 FYNNEI. CDR3 length: 14 residues. In nucleotides, the CDR3 is TGTGCCAGCAGTCGACAGGGTTCGAACACTGAAGCTTTCTTT. Amino acids: CASSRQGSNTEAFF. The whole variable domain, remainder taken from reference TRBV2 and TRBJ1-1, is EPEVTQTPSHQVTQMGQEVILRCVPISNHLYFYWYRQILGQKVEFLVSFYNNEISEKSEIFDDQFSVERPDGSNFTLKIRSTKLEDSAMYFCASSRQGSNTEAFFGQGTRLTVV.

The V call is TRBV30, the J call TRBJ2-7; weak D call: TRBD1 (5 bases). The germline gives CDR1 GTSNPN, CDR2 SVGIG (reference sequence). V gave up 2 bases and J gave up 3 bases, with 20 bases separating them. This CDR3 has 16 residues. This CDR3 reads CAWSLGVMTVNYEQYF. As DNA, the CDR3 is TGTGCCTGGAGTCTAGGGGTGATGACAGTTAACTACGAGCAGTACTTC.

The rearrangement uses TRBV19 and TRBJ2-3; weak D call: TRBD2 (6 bases). Germline CDR1 is LNHDA and CDR2 is SQIVND (reference sequence). The germline V and J ends were trimmed by 11 bases and 4 bases, with 22 bases remaining between them. This CDR3 contains 15 residues. CDR3 nucleotide sequence: TGTGCCTCCCGAGGAGGGATTGGTGTGGCAGATACGCAGTATTTT. As protein: CASRGGIGVADTQYF.

The J gene is TRBJ1-5, the V gene TRBV4-1, with D possibly being TRBD1 (6 bases). CDR1 is MGHRA, CDR2 YSYEKL, per germline. The CDR3 is 13 amino acids. V was pared by 3 bases and J by 7 bases, with 10 bases between. Written as DNA, the CDR3 is TGCGCCAGCAGCCAGGCAGGGGAGCAGCCCCAGCATTTT. Amino acids: CASSQAGEQPQHF.

This clone was observed a single time. V usage is TRBV24-1 and J usage is TRBJ1-1, with no clear D. Trimming removed 3 bases at V and 8 bases at J, with 6 bases between. Germline CDR1 is KGHDR and CDR2 is SFDVKD. The CDR3 consists of 11 residues. CDR3 sequence reads: CATSDRGEAFF. As DNA, the CDR3 is TGTGCCACCAGTGATCGGGGAGAAGCTTTCTTT.

V and J are TRBV27 and TRBJ2-3; D might be TRBD1 (5 bases). The CDR3 runs 15 residues. The V gene lost 8 bases and the J gene lost 3 bases, with 18 bases spanning the gap. From germline, CDR1 is MNHEY and CDR2 SMNVEV (reference sequence). The DNA of the CDR3 is TGTGCCAGCTATCGGTATGGTCCAGGGACAGATACGCAGTATTTT. It translates to CASYRYGPGTDTQYF.

The sample holds a few counts of this clone. The chain uses TRBV7-9 and TRBJ1-2; 9 bases map to TRBD1. The junction had 0 bases not matched to a gene; V was cut back by 1 base and J by 0 bases. The CDR3 runs 15 residues. Germline V gives CDR1 SEHNR, CDR2 FQNEAQ (reference sequence). The CDR3: CASSLGQGANYGYTF. In DNA form, the CDR3 reads TGTGCCAGCAGCTTAGGACAGGGGGCTAACTATGGCTACACCTTC.

This clone was recorded a few times. This chain uses TRBV29-1 with TRBJ2-3; D possibly corresponds to TRBD1 (5 bases). V was trimmed by 5 bases and J by 3 bases, leaving 18 bases between them. This CDR3 is 15 amino acids long. CDR1 and CDR2 from the germline V gene are SQVTM and ANQGSEA. The CDR3 protein is CSVKPTRGRTDTQYF. In DNA form, the CDR3 reads TGCAGCGTTAAACCTACAAGGGGAAGGACAGATACGCAGTATTTT.